A selection of T cell receptor beta chains follows, all from one sample in a study of cytomegalovirus exposure and HLA in healthy donors. Assay used: immunoSEQ multiplex PCR; TCRdb lists only in-frame clones, some missing. The table shows roughly 100,000 clones, with roughly four fifths occurring only once. Sequenced material: PBMCs. These TCRs come from a man aged 50 or older in good health and CMV-seronegative. Both conserved end residues are part of each CDR3. Fields, in order: J gene, D gene, V gene, clone size, CDR3 DNA, CDR3 protein. A D gene is named only where the DNA matches it firmly. The size field is filled for only some rows; it gives once, few, many or a size class.

TRBJ1-3,TRBD1,TRBV7-9,-,TGTGCCAGCAGCTTATCGGACAGGGGGCCCGGAAACACCATATATTTT,CASSLSDRGPGNTIYF
TRBJ1-5,TRBD1,TRBV7-2,-,TGTGCCAGCAGCCGACAGGGGACAGGTCAGCCCCAGCATTTT,CASSRQGTGQPQHF
TRBJ2-3,TRBD2,TRBV6-1,-,TGTGCCAGCACCGGACTAGCGGGGGGGGCAGATACGCAGTATTTT,CASTGLAGGADTQYF
TRBJ1-2,-,TRBV9,-,TGTGCCAGCAGCCGCGTGCTGAGCTCATATGGCTACACCTTC,CASSRVLSSYGYTF
TRBJ1-2,-,TRBV7-8,-,TGTGCCAGCAGCTTAGGAGGCGGGTCTATAGGCGGTGGCTACACCTTC,CASSLGGGSIGGGYTF
TRBJ1-2,-,TRBV6-1,-,TGTGCCAGCAGTGTTAACAGGGTGGCGGACTATGGCTACACCTTC,CASSVNRVADYGYTF
TRBJ2-1,-,TRBV6-1,-,TGTGCCAGCAGTCCGACTGGATCCCACAATGAGCAGTTCTTC,CASSPTGSHNEQFF
TRBJ2-3,-,TRBV14,once,TGTGCCAGCAGCCAACAGAGGAGAGATACGCAGTATTTT,CASSQQRRDTQYF
TRBJ1-1,-,TRBV11-3,-,TGTGCCAGCAGCCCTCCGGACAGCCTTGAAGCTTTCTTT,CASSPPDSLEAFF
TRBJ1-4,-,TRBV18,-,TGTGCCACCGGAACGGAGGAGATTAATGAAAAACTGTTTTTT,CATGTEEINEKLFF
TRBJ1-2,TRBD1,TRBV30,-,TGTGCCTGGCGGGACAGGCTTTATGGCTACACCTTC,CAWRDRLYGYTF
TRBJ1-5,-,TRBV27,-,TGTGCCAGCAGTTTCCGATACCCACAGGGCAGCAATCAGCCCCAGCATTTT,CASSFRYPQGSNQPQHF
TRBJ1-5,TRBD1,TRBV28,-,TGTGCCAGCAGCCAGTTGGGACAGGGCAATCAGCCCCAGCATTTT,CASSQLGQGNQPQHF
TRBJ1-1,-,TRBV18,-,TGTGCCAGCTCACCAAGTCGGGGAGACACTGAAGCTTTCTTT,CASSPSRGDTEAFF
TRBJ2-7,-,TRBV5-4,-,TGTGCCAGCAGCTTGGCGGGGGACTTCTCCTACGAGCAGTACTTC,CASSLAGDFSYEQYF
TRBJ1-1,-,TRBV11-2,-,TGTGCCAGCAGCTCCGGGAACACTGAAGCTTTCTTT,CASSSGNTEAFF
TRBJ1-5,TRBD1,TRBV6-5,few,TGTGCCAGCAAAATGGACAGGTATAGCAATCAGCCCCAGCATTTT,CASKMDRYSNQPQHF
TRBJ2-1,TRBD1,TRBV10-3,-,TGTGCCATCACCCAGGGGGTCTCCTACAATGAGCAGTTCTTC,CAITQGVSYNEQFF
TRBJ2-2,TRBD2,TRBV29-1,-,TGCAGCGGGCGGGGTGAAGCGGGGGGGCCCGCCGGGGAGCTGTTTTTT,CSGRGEAGGPAGELFF
TRBJ2-5,TRBD1,TRBV19,-,TGTGCCAGTAGTAGGACAGGGAACCCAGAGACCCAGTACTTC,CASSRTGNPETQYF
TRBJ1-2,-,TRBV29-1,-,TGCAGCGCCCTACTCGGGGGAGATGGCTACACCTTC,CSALLGGDGYTF
TRBJ1-2,TRBD1,TRBV2,-,TGTGCCAGCAATCCGGGACAGGAGACCTACACCTTC,CASNPGQETYTF
TRBJ1-6,-,TRBV18,-,TGTGCCAGCTCACCAACAGGCCCACCCCTCCACTTT,CASSPTGPPLHF
TRBJ2-1,-,TRBV27,-,TGTGCCAGCAGAAACAGGGTCGATGAGCAGTTCTTC,CASRNRVDEQFF
TRBJ2-5,TRBD1,TRBV27,-,TGTGCCAGCAGTTTTTCCAGACAGGGACAAGAGACCCAGTACTTC,CASSFSRQGQETQYF
TRBJ2-7,TRBD1,TRBV7-6,once,TGTGCCAGCAGCAGCGGGACAGGGGGCTCCTACGAGCAGTACTTC,CASSSGTGGSYEQYF
TRBJ1-4,-,TRBV19,-,TGTGCCAGTAGTTTCCTGAATGAAAAACTGTTTTTT,CASSFLNEKLFF
TRBJ1-2,-,TRBV6-5,-,TGTGCAATCAACAGTACCTGCTATGGCTACACCTTC,CAINSTCYGYTF
TRBJ2-6,-,TRBV30,-,TGTGCCTGGAAAGAGACTGGGGCCAACGTCCTGACTTTC,CAWKETGANVLTF
TRBJ2-2,TRBD1,TRBV2,once,TGTGCCAGCAGTCTTGAGGGACAGGGGGCCGGGGAGCTGTTTTTT,CASSLEGQGAGELFF
TRBJ2-5,TRBD1,TRBV15,few,TGTGCCACCAGCAGGGACAGGGTGGCAGAGACCCAGTACTTC,CATSRDRVAETQYF
TRBJ1-4,-,TRBV18,-,TGTGCCAGCTCACCACTGGCAGATATAAATGAAAAACTGTTTTTT,CASSPLADINEKLFF
TRBJ2-3,TRBD2,TRBV6-1,few,TGTGCCAGCAGTCTTCAGCGGGGAGACACAGATACGCAGTATTTT,CASSLQRGDTDTQYF
TRBJ2-5,-,TRBV5-6,-,TGTGCCAGCAGCCTGTTCGAGAGGAGGAAAGAGACCCAGTACTTC,CASSLFERRKETQYF
TRBJ2-2,-,TRBV6-5,once,TGTGCCAGCAGCCAGCCACTAGGGTTGCTGTTTTTT,CASSQPLGLLFF
TRBJ2-7,-,TRBV18,-,TGTGCCAGCTCACCTAGTTCCTACGAGCAGTACTTC,CASSPSSYEQYF
TRBJ2-7,-,TRBV7-2,-,TGTGCCAGCAGCTTAGCGTATACAGAAGGGCAGTACTTC,CASSLAYTEGQYF
TRBJ2-7,TRBD1,TRBV11-2,-,TGTGCCAGCAGCATTCGAATTGGGACAGGGCGGAACGAGCAGTACTTC,CASSIRIGTGRNEQYF
TRBJ1-1,TRBD1,TRBV19,once,TGTGCCAGTAGTTCCGACAGGGTGGCCACTGAAGCTTTCTTT,CASSSDRVATEAFF
TRBJ2-3,-,TRBV2,once,TGTGCCAGCAGTCTTAGAGATACGCAGTATTTT,CASSLRDTQYF
TRBJ1-6,-,TRBV4-3,-,TGCGCCAGCAGCCAAGAGGAGTCCTCATCGACCTATAATTCACCCCTCCACTTT,CASSQEESSSTYNSPLHF
TRBJ1-5,-,TRBV7-2,-,TGTGCCAGCAGCTCACTAATTTCCCAGCCCCAGCATTTT,CASSSLISQPQHF
TRBJ1-1,-,TRBV19,-,TGTGCCAGTAGTATCTGGGGGGAGAGGAACACTGAAGCTTTCTTT,CASSIWGERNTEAFF
TRBJ1-4,-,TRBV30,-,TGTGCCTGGAGCTTGCAGGGGTTAGGCGAAAAACTGTTTTTT,CAWSLQGLGEKLFF
TRBJ1-4,-,TRBV19,once,TGTGCCAGTAGTCGGCAGGTTGTTAATGAAAAACTGTTTTTT,CASSRQVVNEKLFF
TRBJ1-3,TRBD1,TRBV4-1,-,TGCGCCAGCAGCCCCACAGGGGTTGGAAACACCATATATTTT,CASSPTGVGNTIYF
TRBJ2-3,-,TRBV6-6,-,TGTGCCAGCCTCCCCGGGGGATACACAGATACGCAGTATTTT,CASLPGGYTDTQYF
TRBJ2-3,-,TRBV5-4,once,TGTGCCAGCAGCTTGGGGGGGCGGGGGCCCACAGATACGCAGTATTTT,CASSLGGRGPTDTQYF
TRBJ1-6,-,TRBV28,-,TGTGCCAGCAGTACCGACAGGAATAATTCACCCCTCCACTTT,CASSTDRNNSPLHF
TRBJ2-3,-,TRBV6-6,few,TGTGCCAGCAGTTCCTTAGCAGATACGCAGTATTTT,CASSSLADTQYF
TRBJ2-3,-,TRBV11-1,-,TGTGCCAGCAGCCCCGGCGGACTCGCCCTCACAGATACGCAGTATTTT,CASSPGGLALTDTQYF
TRBJ1-5,TRBD1,TRBV10-3,-,TGTGCCATCAGTGAGTCGTTGGGACAGCTCAATCAGCCCCAGCATTTT,CAISESLGQLNQPQHF